This T cell receptor beta chain was documented in a study of shared clonotypes between healthy human individuals. Turning to the study itself: Each donor contributed plates that comprised three CD4 naive, three CD4 memory, two CD8 naive and one CD8 memory.

The V end lost 1 base, the J end lost 11 bases, and 7 bases lay between the germline ends. The CDR3 consists of 11 residues. Germline V gene lookup returns CDR1 SGHVS and CDR2 FQNEAQ. Genomic DNA of each subset was evenly split across several immunoSEQ plates. The table came from immunoSEQ multiplex PCR; TCRdb's copy has only in-frame clones and leaves some out. The data contain around 510,000 clones, 90% to 97% of them singletons. Of note for this clone: What it recognizes is unknown.

Broader study findings: Between a handful of donors, naive CD4 clonotypes were shared at a level of about 5%.

This TCR was recovered from a woman aged 25-40 years in good health. What was sequenced was naive CD4+ T cells sorted from blood. Subset reported: CD45RA+ positively selected. The chain combines TRBV7-8 with TRBJ2-3; no definite D call. CDR3 in amino acids: CASSLVSKQYF. CDR3 nucleotide sequence: TGTGCCAGCAGCTTAGTGTCTAAGCAGTATTTT.